This T cell receptor beta chain appears in the sequencing data of a study of control samples from healthy donors and cancer patients. Method: immunoSEQ multiplex PCR; TCRdb's copy keeps in-frame clones and lacks some. The table shows roughly 100,000 clones, with approximately 83% occurring only once. CDR1 is LNHDA, CDR2 SQIVND, per germline (reference sequence). The CDR3 loop spans 11 amino acids. V was cut by 10 bases and J by 8 bases, with 14 bases left in between. This sequence originates from a woman aged 45-65 years in good health. The sequencing sample was made of blood. The chain recombines TRBV19 with TRBJ1-1; D might be TRBD1 (6 bases). This CDR3 is CATPWTAEAFF. In nucleotides, the CDR3 is TGTGCCACCCCGTGGACAGCAGAAGCTTTCTTT.